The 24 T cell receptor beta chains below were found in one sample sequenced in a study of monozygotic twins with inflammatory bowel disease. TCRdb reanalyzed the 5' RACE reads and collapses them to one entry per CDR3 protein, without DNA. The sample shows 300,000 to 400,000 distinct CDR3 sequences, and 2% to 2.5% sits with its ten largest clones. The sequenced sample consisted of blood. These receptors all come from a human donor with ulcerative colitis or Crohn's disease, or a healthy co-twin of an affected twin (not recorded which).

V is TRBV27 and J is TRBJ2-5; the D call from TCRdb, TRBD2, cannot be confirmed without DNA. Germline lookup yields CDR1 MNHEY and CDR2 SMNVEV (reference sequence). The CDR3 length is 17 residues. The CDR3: CASSRGLAGGIQETQYF.

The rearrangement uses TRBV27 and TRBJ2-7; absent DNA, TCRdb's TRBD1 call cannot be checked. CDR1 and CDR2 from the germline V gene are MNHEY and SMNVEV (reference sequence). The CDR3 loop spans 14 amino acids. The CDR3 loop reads CASRDRRGSYEQYF.

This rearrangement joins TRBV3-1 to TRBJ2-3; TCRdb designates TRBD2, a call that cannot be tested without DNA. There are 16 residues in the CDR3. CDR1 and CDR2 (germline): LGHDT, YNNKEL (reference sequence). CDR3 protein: CASSQVGTSGTDTQYF.

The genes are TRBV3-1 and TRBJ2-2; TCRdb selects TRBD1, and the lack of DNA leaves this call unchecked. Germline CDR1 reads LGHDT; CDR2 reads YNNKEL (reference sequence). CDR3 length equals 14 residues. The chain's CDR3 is CASSPGTAYGELFF.

Here the CDR3 reads CASSLERYFSGNTIYF. The chain is built from TRBV11-3 and TRBJ1-3. CDR1 is SGHNT, CDR2 YENEEA, per germline. The CDR3 runs 16 residues.

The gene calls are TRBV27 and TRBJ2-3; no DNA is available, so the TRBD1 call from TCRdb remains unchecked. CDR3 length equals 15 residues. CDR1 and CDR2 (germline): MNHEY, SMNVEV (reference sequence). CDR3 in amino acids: CASSTRQGRTDTQYF.

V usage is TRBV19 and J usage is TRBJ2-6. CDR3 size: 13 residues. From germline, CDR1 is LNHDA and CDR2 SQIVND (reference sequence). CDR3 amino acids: CASSISGANVLTF.

CDR3: CSVLGGAKNIQYF. The chain recombines TRBV20-1 with TRBJ2-4. The CDR3 loop spans 13 amino acids. CDR1 is DFQATT and CDR2 is SNEGSKA in the germline V gene (reference sequence).

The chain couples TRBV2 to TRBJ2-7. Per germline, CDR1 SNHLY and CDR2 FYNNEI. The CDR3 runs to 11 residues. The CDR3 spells CASSESHEQYF.

CDR3: CASSRGGQGAGYTF. The rearrangement joins TRBV12-3 or TRBV12-4 to TRBJ1-2; as DNA is missing, the TRBD1 call by TCRdb cannot be tested. This CDR3 contains 14 residues.

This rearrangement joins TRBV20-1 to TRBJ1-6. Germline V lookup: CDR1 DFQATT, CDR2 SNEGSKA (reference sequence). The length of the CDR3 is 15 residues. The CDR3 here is CSARDRVGGDSPLHF.

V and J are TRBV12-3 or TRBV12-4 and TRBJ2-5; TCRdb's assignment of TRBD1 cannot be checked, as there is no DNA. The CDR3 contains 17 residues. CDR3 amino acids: CASSLGLRTALEETQYF.

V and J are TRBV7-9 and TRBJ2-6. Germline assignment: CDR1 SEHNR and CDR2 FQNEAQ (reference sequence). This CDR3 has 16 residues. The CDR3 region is CASSFRVASGANVLTF.

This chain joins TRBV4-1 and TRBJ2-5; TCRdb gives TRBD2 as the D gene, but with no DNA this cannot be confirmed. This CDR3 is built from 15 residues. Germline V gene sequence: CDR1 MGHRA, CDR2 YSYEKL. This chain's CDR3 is CASSQGLAVQETQYF.

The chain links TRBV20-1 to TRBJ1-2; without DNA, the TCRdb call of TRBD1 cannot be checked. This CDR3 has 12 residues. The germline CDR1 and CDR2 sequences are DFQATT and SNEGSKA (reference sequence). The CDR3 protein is CSASPGGGGYTF.

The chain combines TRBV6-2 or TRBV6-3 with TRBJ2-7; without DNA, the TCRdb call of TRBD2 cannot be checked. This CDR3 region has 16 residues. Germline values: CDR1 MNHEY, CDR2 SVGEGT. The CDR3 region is CASRRSVAGGYDEQYF.

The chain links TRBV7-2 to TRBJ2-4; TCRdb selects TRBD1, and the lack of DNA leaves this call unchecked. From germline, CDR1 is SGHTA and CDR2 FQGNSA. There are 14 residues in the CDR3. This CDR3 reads CASSPGGSKNIQYF.

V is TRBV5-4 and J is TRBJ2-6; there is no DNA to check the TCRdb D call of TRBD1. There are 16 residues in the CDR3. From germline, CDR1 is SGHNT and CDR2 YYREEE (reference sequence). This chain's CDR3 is CASSKDRPSGANVLTF.

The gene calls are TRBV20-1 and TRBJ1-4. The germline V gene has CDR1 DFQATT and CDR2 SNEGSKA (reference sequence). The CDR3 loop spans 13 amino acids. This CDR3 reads CSAGRGEVGKLFF.

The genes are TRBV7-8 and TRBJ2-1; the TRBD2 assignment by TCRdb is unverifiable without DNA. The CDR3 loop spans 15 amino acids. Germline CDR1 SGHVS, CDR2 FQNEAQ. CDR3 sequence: CASSLVVRTRDEQFF.

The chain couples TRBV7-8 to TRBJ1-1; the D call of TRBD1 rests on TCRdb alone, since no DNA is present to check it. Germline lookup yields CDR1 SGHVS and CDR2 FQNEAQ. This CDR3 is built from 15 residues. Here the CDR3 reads CASSFLDRVGAEAFF.

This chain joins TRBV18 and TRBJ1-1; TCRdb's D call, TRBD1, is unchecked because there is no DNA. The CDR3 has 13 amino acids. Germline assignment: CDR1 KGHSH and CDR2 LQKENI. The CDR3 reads CASSPEPRTEAFF.

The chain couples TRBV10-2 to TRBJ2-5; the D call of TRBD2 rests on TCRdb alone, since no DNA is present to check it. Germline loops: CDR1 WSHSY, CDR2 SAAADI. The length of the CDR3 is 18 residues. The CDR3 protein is CASSDRGLAGGRQETQYF.

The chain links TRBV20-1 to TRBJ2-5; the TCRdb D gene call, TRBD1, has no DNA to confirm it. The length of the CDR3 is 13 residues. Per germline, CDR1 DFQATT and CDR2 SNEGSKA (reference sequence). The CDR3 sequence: CSASPGGGETQYF.